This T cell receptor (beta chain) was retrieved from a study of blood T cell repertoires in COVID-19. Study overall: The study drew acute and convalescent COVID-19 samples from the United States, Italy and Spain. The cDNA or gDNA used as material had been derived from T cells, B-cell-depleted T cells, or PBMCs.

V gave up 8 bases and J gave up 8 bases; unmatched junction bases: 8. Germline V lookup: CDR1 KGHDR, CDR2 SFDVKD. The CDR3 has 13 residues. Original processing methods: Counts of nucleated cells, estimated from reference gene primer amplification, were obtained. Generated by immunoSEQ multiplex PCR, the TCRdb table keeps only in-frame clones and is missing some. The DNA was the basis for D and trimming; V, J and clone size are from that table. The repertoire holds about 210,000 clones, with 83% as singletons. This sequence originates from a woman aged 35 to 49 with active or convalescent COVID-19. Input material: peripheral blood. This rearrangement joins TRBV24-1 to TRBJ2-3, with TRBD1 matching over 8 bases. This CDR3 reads CATIRQGAGTQYF. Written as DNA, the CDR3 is TGTGCCACCATACGGCAGGGGGCCGGTACGCAGTATTTT.